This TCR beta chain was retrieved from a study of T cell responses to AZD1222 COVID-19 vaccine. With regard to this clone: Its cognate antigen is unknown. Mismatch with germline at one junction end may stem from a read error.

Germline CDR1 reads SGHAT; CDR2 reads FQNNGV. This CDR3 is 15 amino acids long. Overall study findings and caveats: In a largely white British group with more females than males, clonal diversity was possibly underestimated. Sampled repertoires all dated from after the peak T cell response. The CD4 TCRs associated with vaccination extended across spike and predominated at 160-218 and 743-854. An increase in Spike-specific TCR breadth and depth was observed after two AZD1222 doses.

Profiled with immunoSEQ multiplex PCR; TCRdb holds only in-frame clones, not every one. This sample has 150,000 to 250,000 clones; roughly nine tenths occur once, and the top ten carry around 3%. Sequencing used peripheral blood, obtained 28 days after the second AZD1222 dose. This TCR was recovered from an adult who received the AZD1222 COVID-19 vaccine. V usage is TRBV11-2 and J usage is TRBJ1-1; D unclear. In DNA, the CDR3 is TGTGCCAGCAGCTTAGGGGAGGGATGGAACTCTGAAGCTTTCTTT. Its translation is CASSLGEGWNSEAFF.